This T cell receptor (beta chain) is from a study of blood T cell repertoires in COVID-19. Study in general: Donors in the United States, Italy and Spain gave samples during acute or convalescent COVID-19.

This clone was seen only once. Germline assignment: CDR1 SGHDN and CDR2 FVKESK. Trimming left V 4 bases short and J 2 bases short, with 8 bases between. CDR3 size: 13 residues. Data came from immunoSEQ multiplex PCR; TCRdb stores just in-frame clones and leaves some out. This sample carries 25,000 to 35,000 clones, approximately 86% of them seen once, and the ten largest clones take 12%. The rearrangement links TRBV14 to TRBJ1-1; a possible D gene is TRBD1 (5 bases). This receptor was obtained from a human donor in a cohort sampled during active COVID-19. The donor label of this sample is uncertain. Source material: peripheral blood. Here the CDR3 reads CASSPDSNTEAFF. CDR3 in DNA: TGTGCCAGCAGCCCCGACAGTAACACTGAAGCTTTCTTT.